This T cell receptor beta chain appears in the sequencing data of a study of T cells after yellow fever vaccination. Study conclusions and caveats: Overall, a small share of clonotypes was seen in both CD4 and CD8 compartments. Once the booster was given, most primary-vaccination clones reappeared, at roughly 96% for CD4 and approximately 88% for CD8. Faster peaking, at day 5 versus 15, marked a secondary response that was weaker.

This clonotype was counted only a few times. Its antigen remains unknown. Universal primer sites and UMIs were introduced during 5'RACE template-switching synthesis of TCR cDNA. MiXCR, applied by TCRdb to the 5' RACE reads, yields one record per CDR3 protein. The data hold 100,000 to 150,000 distinct CDR3 sequences, with roughly 8.2% observed a single time. The clonotype comes from a man aged 18 to 35 who received the YFV17D yellow fever vaccine. This material consisted of CD8+ T cells sorted from PBMCs, taken on the day of the yellow fever booster vaccination.

The CDR3 DNA follows: TGTGCCAGCAGCTGGGGGACAGGGGGCTTTTATGAGCAGTTCTTC. Amino acid sequence: CASSWGTGGFYEQFF. J is TRBJ2-1 and V is TRBV5-6; 12 bases map to TRBD1. CDR3 length: 15 residues. The V and J ends lost 3 bases and 8 bases, in that order; junction bases with no gene match: 6. Germline V CDR1 and CDR2: SGHDT, YYEEEE.